The 30 T cell receptor beta chains in this list originate from one sample, sequenced in a study of T cells after posttransplantation cyclophosphamide. Cells defined as naive were viable CD3+CD4+ or CD3+CD8+ and CCR7+CD45RA+CD45RO-CD95-CD27+CD28+. TCRdb's copy holds only in-frame clones and misses some; the assay was immunoSEQ multiplex PCR. The repertoire has roughly 30,000 clones, about 89% of them found once; the top ten carry just under 0.25%. The specimen sequenced was naive CD4+ T cells sorted from PBMCs. These receptors all come from a woman in her sixties or seventies in good health, CMV-negative, and a related stem cell transplant donor.

The CDR3 sequence is CASRATLSEDEQFF. DNA for the CDR3: TGTGCCAGCAGAGCGACACTCTCGGAGGATGAGCAGTTCTTC. The chain has TRBV28 and TRBJ2-1, with D possibly matching TRBD2 (5 bases). The CDR3 sequence is 14 residues long. Germline CDR1 and CDR2: MDHEN and SYDVKM. Trimming removed 6 bases from V and 8 bases from J, with 17 bases in between.

CDR3 amino acids: CASSTPREETEAFF. The CDR3, as DNA: TGTGCCAGTAGTACCCCCCGGGAGGAAACTGAAGCTTTCTTT. This chain joins TRBV19 and TRBJ1-1, with no clear D. This CDR3 region has 14 residues. Looked up from germline, CDR1 is LNHDA and CDR2 is SQIVND (reference sequence). V gave up 4 bases and J gave up 5 bases, with 14 bases separating them.

Concerning this clone: This CDR3 fails to terminate in the conserved phenylalanine or tryptophan, so it likely reflects a read error. CDR3 in amino acids: CASSRTGGAWEAFL. Here the CDR3 DNA reads TGTGCCAGCAGTCGGACAGGGGGCGCATGGGAAGCTTTCCTT. The chain has TRBV6-5 and TRBJ1-1; 11 positions match TRBD1. This CDR3 has 14 amino acids. Germline trimming cut 5 bases from V and 8 bases from J; bases unmatched to any gene: 7. Germline values: CDR1 MNHEY, CDR2 SVGAGI.

The CDR3 nucleotides read TGTGCCAGCTCACCACCACTAGCTAAAAACACCGGGGAGCTGTTTTTT. This codes for CASSPPLAKNTGELFF. This chain joins TRBV18 and TRBJ2-2; D is perhaps TRBD2 (6 bases). The CDR3 has 16 residues. Trimming removed 0 bases from V and 2 bases from J, with 10 bases in between. Germline V CDR1 and CDR2: KGHSH, LQKENI. The entire variable domain, with the rest obtained from reference TRBV18 and TRBJ2-2, is as follows: NAGVMQNPRHLVRRRGQEARLRCSPMKGHSHVYWYRQLPEEGLKFMVYLQKENIIDESGMPKERFSAEFPKEGPSILRIQQVVRGDSAAYFCASSPPLAKNTGELFFGEGSRLTVL.

The rearrangement joins TRBV11-2 to TRBJ2-3; 8 nucleotides agree with TRBD2. The CDR3 loop spans 15 amino acids. J lost 2 bases, V lost 5 bases, and 6 bases had no gene match. In germline, CDR1 is SGHAT, CDR2 FQNNGV. The CDR3 loop is CASSPRGANTDTQYF. The CDR3 DNA is TGTGCCAGCAGCCCGCGGGGGGCAAACACAGATACGCAGTATTTT.

The chain has TRBV5-6 and TRBJ1-2; possibly TRBD1 for D (6 bases). V shed 5 bases and J shed 8 bases, with 19 bases lying between them. In germline, CDR1 is SGHDT, CDR2 YYEEEE. The CDR3 covers 14 residues. CDR3 protein: CASRSRGGAEGYTF. CDR3 sequence (DNA): TGTGCCAGCAGGTCGAGGGGGGGCGCGGAGGGCTACACCTTC.

CDR3: CASSDARPGEQYF. CDR3 nucleotide sequence: TGTGCCAGCAGTGACGCCCGACCCGGGGAGCAGTACTTC. This chain connects TRBV6-4 to TRBJ2-7; D remains ambiguous. The CDR3 spans 13 residues. Germline V gene lookup returns CDR1 MRHNA and CDR2 SNTAGT. V lost 2 bases and J 7 bases, leaving 12 bases between the germline ends.

The J gene is TRBJ1-5, the V gene TRBV19, with D possibly TRBD1 on 5 matching bases. This CDR3 has 15 residues. Trimming took 6 bases from V and 2 from J, leaving 14 bases between them. CDR1 LNHDA and CDR2 SQIVND come from the germline V gene (reference sequence). The CDR3 nucleotides read TGTGCCAGTAGGACGGGGGGAAAGGGCAATCAGCCCCAGCATTTT. Its translation is CASRTGGKGNQPQHF.

This rearrangement joins TRBV7-9 to TRBJ1-1; D uncertain. Trimming pared 5 bases from V and 2 bases from J, leaving 21 bases between. Germline V gene data show CDR1 as SEHNR and CDR2 as FQNEAQ (reference sequence). The CDR3 runs 17 residues. The CDR3 region is CASSRDRGSPGNTEAFF. DNA of the CDR3: TGTGCCAGCAGCCGGGATAGAGGCTCCCCAGGCAACACTGAAGCTTTCTTT.

This chain links TRBV6-6 with TRBJ2-5, with a tentative D call TRBD1 (5 bases). Per germline, CDR1 MNHNY and CDR2 SVGAGI (reference sequence). V was trimmed by 5 bases and J by 4 bases, leaving 20 bases between them. CDR3 length equals 16 residues. The CDR3 region has the DNA TGTGCCAGCAGTCGAAACGTAGGGGCTCCTCGAGAGACCCAGTACTTC. Its translation is CASSRNVGAPRETQYF.

CDR3: CASSTGQGEYNEQFF. The CDR3 DNA reads as TGTGCCAGCAGCACGGGACAGGGGGAATACAATGAGCAGTTCTTC. V and J are TRBV5-4 and TRBJ2-1; 11 nucleotides agree with TRBD1. The ends lost 4 bases at V and 4 bases at J; junction bases unmatched: 4. Germline V lookup: CDR1 SGHNT, CDR2 YYREEE (reference sequence). The CDR3 is 15 amino acids.

The chain carries TRBV28 and TRBJ2-1; D might be TRBD2 (5 bases). V was cut by 6 bases and J by 0 bases, with 21 bases left in between. The CDR3 contains 18 residues. Germline-derived CDR1 and CDR2 are MDHEN and SYDVKM. CDR3 in DNA: TGTGCCAGCAGCCGTTGGGCCCGATCGACTACCTCCTACAATGAGCAGTTCTTC. It is translated as CASSRWARSTTSYNEQFF.

V and J are TRBV7-9 and TRBJ2-7; TRBD2 matches at 14 bases. In germline, CDR1 is SEHNR, CDR2 FQNEAQ (reference sequence). V dropped 5 bases and J dropped 4; count of bases not matched to a gene: 4. This CDR3 is built from 15 residues. For the CDR3, the DNA is TGTGCCAGCAGCCGACTAGCGGGAGGGCCGTACGAGCAGTACTTC. This gives the protein CASSRLAGGPYEQYF.

This chain uses TRBV10-3 with TRBJ2-1; 12 bases map to TRBD2. The ends lost 0 bases at V and 7 bases at J; junction bases unmatched: 4. The germline CDR1 and CDR2 sequences are ENHRY and SYGVKD. There are 16 residues in the CDR3. DNA of the CDR3: TGTGCCATCAGTGAGTCGGGACTAGCGGGTGGGAATGAGCAGTTCTTC. It codes for CAISESGLAGGNEQFF.

This chain links TRBV27 with TRBJ2-1; D unresolved. Germline V gene lookup returns CDR1 MNHEY and CDR2 SMNVEV (reference sequence). The V end lost 2 bases, the J end lost 3 bases, and 5 bases lay between the germline ends. The CDR3 runs to 13 residues. The CDR3: CASSLLGYNEQFF. The CDR3 DNA is TGTGCCAGCAGTTTACTAGGCTACAATGAGCAGTTCTTC.

The gene calls are TRBV9 and TRBJ2-5; TRBD2 aligns across 12 bases. From germline, CDR1 is SGDLS and CDR2 YYNGEE. The ends lost 0 bases at V and 1 base at J; junction bases unmatched: 4. The CDR3 totals 17 residues. The CDR3: CASSVGLAGGGQETQYF. The CDR3 DNA reads TGTGCCAGCAGCGTAGGGCTAGCGGGGGGGGGCCAAGAGACCCAGTACTTC. Full variable domain (remainder filled in from reference TRBV9 and TRBJ2-5): DSGVTQTPKHLITATGQRVTLRCSPRSGDLSVYWYQQSLDQGLQFLIQYYNGEERAKGNILERFSAQQFPDLHSELNLSSLELGDSALYFCASSVGLAGGGQETQYFGPGTRLLVL.

This clone was counted once. V is TRBV7-3 and J is TRBJ2-3, with D uncertain. The CDR3 runs 13 residues. Trimming shortened V by 8 bases and J by 4 bases, and 13 bases separated the two germline ends. Germline CDR1 is SGHTA and CDR2 is FQGTGA. CDR3 in DNA: TGTGCCAGCGGCGGCTTTGGGTCAGATACGCAGTATTTT. Amino acid sequence: CASGGFGSDTQYF.

V and J are TRBV7-8 and TRBJ2-7, with 10 positions matching TRBD2. CDR3 length equals 17 residues. The V and J ends lost 2 bases and 4 bases, in that order; junction bases with no gene match: 11. From germline, CDR1 is SGHVS and CDR2 FQNEAQ. CDR3 bases: TGTGCCAGCAGCTTATTCCAGCGGGAGGGCCCCTTATACGAGCAGTACTTC. Encoded protein: CASSLFQREGPLYEQYF. The full variable domain, rest sourced from reference TRBV7-8 and TRBJ2-7, is GAGVSQSPRYKVAKRGQDVALRCDPISGHVSLFWYQQALGQGPEFLTYFQNEAQLDKSGLPSDRFFAERPEGSVSTLKIQRTQQEDSAVYLCASSLFQREGPLYEQYFGPGTRLTVT.

The chain has TRBV19 and TRBJ1-1; a possible D gene is TRBD1 (6 bases). The CDR3 consists of 14 residues. Germline CDR1 is LNHDA and CDR2 is SQIVND (reference sequence). The germline V and J ends were trimmed by 3 bases and 5 bases, with 13 bases remaining between them. CDR3 bases: TGTGCCAGTAGTATTGGGGGCGCAGGGACTGAAGCTTTCTTT. This encodes CASSIGGAGTEAFF.

This clone was detected once. CDR3 nucleotide sequence: TGTGCCAGCAGTTACTCGGCAGGGGGCGGGGGCTACACCTTC. It translates to CASSYSAGGGGYTF. The chain employs TRBV6-6 and TRBJ1-2, with 8 bases lining up with TRBD1. CDR1 and CDR2 (germline): MNHNY, SVGAGI (reference sequence). With 0 bases clipped from V and 8 bases from J, the junction kept 5 bases outside the gene matches. The length of the CDR3 is 14 residues.

V usage is TRBV7-9 and J usage is TRBJ2-1, with no clear D. Trimming pared 2 bases from V and 6 bases from J, leaving 11 bases between. Germline V CDR1 and CDR2: SEHNR, FQNEAQ (reference sequence). The CDR3 consists of 14 residues. The chain's CDR3 is CASSLFLVVNEQFF. The CDR3 coding sequence is TGTGCCAGCAGCTTATTTCTGGTAGTCAATGAGCAGTTCTTC.

The J gene is TRBJ1-2, the V gene TRBV28; no definite D call. V shed 3 bases and J shed 0 bases, with 11 bases lying between them. This CDR3 comprises 15 residues. From germline, CDR1 is MDHEN and CDR2 SYDVKM. CDR3 sequence reads: CASSFLAGTNYGYTF. As DNA, the CDR3 is TGTGCCAGCAGTTTCCTAGCGGGGACTAACTATGGCTACACCTTC.

The chain employs TRBV19 and TRBJ2-3; D remains ambiguous. The CDR3 sequence is 12 residues long. V shed 3 bases and J shed 5 bases, with 6 bases lying between them. CDR1 is LNHDA and CDR2 is SQIVND in the germline V gene (reference sequence). The CDR3 region has the DNA TGTGCCAGTAGTATGATCGGAGATACGCAGTATTTT. This translates into CASSMIGDTQYF.

The V gene is TRBV6-5, the J gene TRBJ1-1; D not certain. The V gene lost 5 bases and the J gene lost 1 base, with 11 bases spanning the gap. This CDR3 is 14 amino acids long. Germline CDR1 MNHEY, CDR2 SVGAGI. CDR3 protein: CASSERGGNTEAFF. In DNA, the CDR3 is TGTGCCAGCAGTGAAAGAGGAGGGAACACTGAAGCTTTCTTT.

The chain joins TRBV7-2 to TRBJ1-5; 7 bases fit TRBD1. The CDR3 length is 14 residues. The germline CDR1 and CDR2 sequences are SGHTA and FQGNSA. Trimming cost V 3 bases and J 5 bases; bases outside gene matches: 4. The CDR3: CASSLDRTYQPQHF. CDR3 coding DNA: TGTGCCAGCAGCTTGGACAGGACCTATCAGCCCCAGCATTTT.

The chain is built from TRBV19 and TRBJ2-2, with D possibly matching TRBD1 (5 bases). This CDR3 has 13 residues. Germline V lookup: CDR1 LNHDA, CDR2 SQIVND (reference sequence). V was trimmed by 2 bases and J by 5 bases, leaving 6 bases between them. CDR3 sequence (DNA): TGTGCCAGTAGTATACAGGGAACCGGGGAGCTGTTTTTT. This translates into CASSIQGTGELFF.

The chain employs TRBV4-3 and TRBJ1-4; 9 nucleotides match TRBD1. Germline CDR1 reads LGHNA; CDR2 reads YSLEER. The CDR3 runs 16 residues. Trimming removed 1 base from V and 9 bases from J; junction bases left unmatched: 9. The CDR3 nucleotides are TGCGCCAGCAGCCAAGGCTCCGGGACAGGGCCTCAAAAACTGTTTTTT. Protein: CASSQGSGTGPQKLFF.

The chain has TRBV6-1 and TRBJ2-7, with 11 bases matching TRBD2. The V gene end was trimmed by 4 bases and the J gene end by 3 bases; junction bases not matched to a gene: 5. Germline V lookup: CDR1 MNHNS, CDR2 SASEGT. The CDR3 runs 15 residues. As DNA, the CDR3 is TGTGCCAGCAGTGCATCGACTAGCGGGAACTACGAGCAGTACTTC. Protein: CASSASTSGNYEQYF.

This sequence joins TRBV10-3 and TRBJ1-1; TRBD1 matches 11 bases. The CDR3 sequence is 15 residues long. Germline V gives CDR1 ENHRY, CDR2 SYGVKD. After removal of 2 bases from V and 3 bases from J, the junction contained 2 bases not matched to a gene. The CDR3 bases are TGTGCCATCAGTGAGAGGGACAGGGGGGACACTGAAGCTTTCTTT. It encodes CAISERDRGDTEAFF.

V is TRBV10-3 and J is TRBJ2-2; TRBD2 matches at 12 bases. The germline CDR1 and CDR2 sequences are ENHRY and SYGVKD. After removal of 4 bases from V and 0 bases from J, the junction contained 6 bases not matched to a gene. The CDR3 loop spans 18 amino acids. The CDR3 protein is CAISALAGGPANTGELFF. Here the CDR3 DNA reads TGTGCCATCAGTGCACTAGCGGGGGGCCCAGCGAACACCGGGGAGCTGTTTTTT.